Included here is one T cell receptor beta chain sequence, with context. Every subset had its genomic DNA shared out evenly among several immunoSEQ plates. In the sorted-subset replicate PCRs, 200 ng DNA, 25,000 to 35,000 T cell genomes, was used. Clones were sequenced by immunoSEQ multiplex PCR, and TCRdb holds only the in-frame ones, with some missing. The data show more than 2 million clones, with 90% to 95% seen just once and 0.1% to 0.15% held by the top ten. Between the trimmed V and J ends, which lost 2 bases and 2 bases, there was a span of 9 bases. The CDR3 length is 14 residues. Per the germline V gene, CDR1 is LNHDA and CDR2 is SQIVND (reference sequence). This record comes from a study of shared clonotypes between healthy human individuals. About the research overall: There were three CD4 naive, three CD4 memory, two CD8 naive and one CD8 memory plates per donor.

The rearrangement joins TRBV19 to TRBJ1-2; unclear D gene. Sequenced material: naive CD4+ T cells sorted from blood. Subset in this sample: CD45RA+ positively selected. This TCR derives from a man younger than 35 in good health. The CDR3 DNA reads TGTGCCAGTAGTATACGTAACGGAAACTATGGCTACACCTTC. This codes for CASSIRNGNYGYTF.